The rows below give T cell receptor beta chains drawn from one sample of a study of CD8+CD57+ T cells in acquired aplastic anemia. TCRdb recomputed calls from the reads with MiXCR, one row per CDR3 protein. Here the sample spans around 200,000 distinct CDR3 sequences, approximately 48% being singletons. Sequencing input: sorted CD4+, CD8+, or CD8+CD57+ T cells (not recorded which) from PBMCs. Receptors were obtained from a human donor with aplastic anemia. Both conserved end residues are part of each CDR3. The order of the fields is J gene, V gene, CDR3 length, CDR3 protein.

>TRBJ2-5|TRBV2|16
CASSVLQGARGETQYF
>TRBJ2-5|TRBV5-1|15
CASSADRVGQETQYF
>TRBJ2-7|TRBV5-1|14
CASSLLVAGYEQYF
>TRBJ2-3|TRBV11-1|20
CASSYPTGQTSGRDTDTQYF
>TRBJ2-5|TRBV5-1|16
CASSLLAGGPQETQYF
>TRBJ1-3|TRBV19|16
CASSPQGTASGNTIYF
>TRBJ1-6|TRBV7-3|13
CASSPDRNSPLHF
>TRBJ1-6|TRBV18|14
CASSPGQDNSPLHF
>TRBJ2-2|TRBV30|16
CAWHRHLTSNTGELFF
>TRBJ2-3|TRBV30|13
CAWSAGLVDTQYF
>TRBJ1-1|TRBV14|14
CASSHRNTWAEAFF
>TRBJ1-5|TRBV12-3/TRBV12-4|13
CASSWAQGQPQHF
>TRBJ2-2|TRBV20-1|14
CSAEDRGSTGELFF
>TRBJ1-5|TRBV10-2|14
CASSETDSNQPQHF
>TRBJ2-3|TRBV23-1|19
CASRPIPSGRGWGVDTQYF
>TRBJ2-5|TRBV5-1|14
CASSTTGGQETQYF
>TRBJ2-7|TRBV6-1|14
CASSEVGDSYEQYF
>TRBJ1-5|TRBV12-5|15
CASGLNRASNQPQHF
>TRBJ2-2|TRBV11-2|14
CASSLPGVTGELFF
>TRBJ2-1|TRBV29-1|13
CSVEHRGHDEQFF
>TRBJ2-5|TRBV24-1|9
CATQRTQYF
>TRBJ2-5|TRBV2|14
CASTGTVGPGTQYF
>TRBJ2-3|TRBV19|13
CASSAMLADTQYF
>TRBJ2-1|TRBV20-1|16
CSARDKRGLANSQQFF
>TRBJ1-4|TRBV2|14
CASLIKTNKEKLFF
>TRBJ1-4|TRBV10-2|13
CASSDSPNEKLFF
>TRBJ2-1|TRBV11-1|15
CASSLSPQSYNEQFF
>TRBJ2-7|TRBV9|13
CASSKAGGLEQYF
>TRBJ2-7|TRBV29-1|13
CSVLRDRSYEQYF
>TRBJ2-1|TRBV10-3|13
CAISVGTANEQFF
>TRBJ1-5|TRBV7-2|14
CASSPGLGGGTQHF
>TRBJ2-5|TRBV5-1|15
CASSLRLAEQETQYF
>TRBJ2-3|TRBV19|14
CASSLRSQPDTQYF
>TRBJ1-2|TRBV29-1|15
CSVEGERDRLYGYTF
>TRBJ2-2|TRBV7-9|13
CASSPVGGGELFF
>TRBJ2-5|TRBV7-7|16
CASSSARLGAQETQYF
>TRBJ2-7|TRBV2|13
CASTGDLSDKTQF
>TRBJ1-4|TRBV11-2|18
CASSWETGGASTNEKLFF
>TRBJ1-6|TRBV9|12
CASSVGSSPLHF
>TRBJ2-5|TRBV24-1|16
CATSDLGVAGIETQYF
>TRBJ2-1|TRBV2|16
CASSRDPGGTYNEQFF
>TRBJ2-3|TRBV6-1|15
CASSRGLAATDTQYF
>TRBJ2-1|TRBV7-6|14
CASSAGSLTNEQFF
>TRBJ1-1|TRBV20-1|14
CSARKGQEITEAFF
>TRBJ2-1|TRBV5-1|18
CASSYGNEVAPIYNEQFF
>TRBJ2-1|TRBV5-1|12
CASSDPGGEQFF
>TRBJ2-1|TRBV2|15
CASSEGTSSLNEQFF